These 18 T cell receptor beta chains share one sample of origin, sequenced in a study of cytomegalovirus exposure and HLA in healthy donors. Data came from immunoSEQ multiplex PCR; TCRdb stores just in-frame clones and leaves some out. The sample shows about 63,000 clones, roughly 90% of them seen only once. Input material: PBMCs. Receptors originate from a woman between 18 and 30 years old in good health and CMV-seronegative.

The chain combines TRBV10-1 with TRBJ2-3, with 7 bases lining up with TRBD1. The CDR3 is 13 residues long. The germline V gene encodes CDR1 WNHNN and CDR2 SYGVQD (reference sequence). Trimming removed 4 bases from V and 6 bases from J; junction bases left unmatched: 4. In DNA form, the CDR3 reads TGCGCCAGCAGTGGACAGGGTCACGATACGCAGTATTTT. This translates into CASSGQGHDTQYF.

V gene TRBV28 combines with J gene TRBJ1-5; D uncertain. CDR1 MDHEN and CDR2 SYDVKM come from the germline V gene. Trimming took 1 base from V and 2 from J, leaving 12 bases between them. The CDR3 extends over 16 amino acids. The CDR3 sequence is CASSLFLFSGNQPQHF. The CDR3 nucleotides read TGTGCCAGCAGTTTATTCCTATTTTCCGGCAATCAGCCCCAGCATTTT.

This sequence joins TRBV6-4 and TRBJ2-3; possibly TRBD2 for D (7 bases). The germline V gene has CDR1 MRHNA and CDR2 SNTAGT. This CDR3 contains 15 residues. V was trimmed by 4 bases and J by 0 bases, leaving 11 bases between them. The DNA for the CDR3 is TGTGCCAGCAGTGCGGAGGGGGGGAGCACAGATACGCAGTATTTT. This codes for CASSAEGGSTDTQYF.

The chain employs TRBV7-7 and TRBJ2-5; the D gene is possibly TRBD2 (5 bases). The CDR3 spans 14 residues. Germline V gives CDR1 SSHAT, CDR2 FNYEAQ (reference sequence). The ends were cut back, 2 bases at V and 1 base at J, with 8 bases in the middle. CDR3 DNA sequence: TGTGCCAGCAGCTTAACGCTAGCCCAAGAGACCCAGTACTTC. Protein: CASSLTLAQETQYF.

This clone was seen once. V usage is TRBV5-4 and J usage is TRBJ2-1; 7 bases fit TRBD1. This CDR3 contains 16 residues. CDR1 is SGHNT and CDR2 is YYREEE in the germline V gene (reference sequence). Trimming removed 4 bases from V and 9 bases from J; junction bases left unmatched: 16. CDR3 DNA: TGTGCCAGCAGCAGTGGGACAGCCCCTAGAATGGGTGAGCAGTTCTTC. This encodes CASSSGTAPRMGEQFF.

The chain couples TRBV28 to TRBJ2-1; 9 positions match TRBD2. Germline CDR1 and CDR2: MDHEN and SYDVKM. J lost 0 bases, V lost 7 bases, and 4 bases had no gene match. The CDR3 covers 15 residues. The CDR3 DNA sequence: TGTGCCAGCACCGCGGGAGGGAGCTCCTACAATGAGCAGTTCTTC. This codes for CASTAGGSSYNEQFF.

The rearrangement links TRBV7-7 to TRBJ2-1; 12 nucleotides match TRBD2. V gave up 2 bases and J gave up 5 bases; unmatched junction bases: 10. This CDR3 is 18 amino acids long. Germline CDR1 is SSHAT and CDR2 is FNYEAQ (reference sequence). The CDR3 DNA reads TGTGCCAGCAGCTTACTCCCTAGCGGGGGGGGCTCGGACAATGAGCAGTTCTTC. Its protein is CASSLLPSGGGSDNEQFF. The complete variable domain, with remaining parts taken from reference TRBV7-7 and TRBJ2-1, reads GAGVSQSPRYKVTKRGQDVTLRCDPISSHATLYWYQQALGQGPEFLTYFNYEAQPDKSGLPSDRFSAERPEGSISTLTIQRTEQRDSAMYRCASSLLPSGGGSDNEQFFGPGTRLTVL.

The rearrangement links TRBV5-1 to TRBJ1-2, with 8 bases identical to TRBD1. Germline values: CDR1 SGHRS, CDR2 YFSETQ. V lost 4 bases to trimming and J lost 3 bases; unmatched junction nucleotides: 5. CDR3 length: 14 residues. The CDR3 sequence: CASSPDRGHYGYTF. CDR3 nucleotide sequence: TGCGCCAGCAGCCCCGACAGGGGCCACTATGGCTACACCTTC.

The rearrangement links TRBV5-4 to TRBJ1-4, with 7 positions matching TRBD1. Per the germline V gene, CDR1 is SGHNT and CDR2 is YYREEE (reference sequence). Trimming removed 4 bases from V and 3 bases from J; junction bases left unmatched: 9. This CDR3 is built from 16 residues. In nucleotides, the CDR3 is TGTGCCAGCAGCACCCAGGGGGGCGCGGCTAATGAAAAACTGTTTTTT. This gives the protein CASSTQGGAANEKLFF.

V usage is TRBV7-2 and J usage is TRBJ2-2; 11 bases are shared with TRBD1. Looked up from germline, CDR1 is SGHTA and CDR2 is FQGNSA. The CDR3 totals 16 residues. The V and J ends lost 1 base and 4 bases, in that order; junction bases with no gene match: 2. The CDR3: CASSLVGTGGTGELFF. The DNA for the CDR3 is TGTGCCAGCAGCTTAGTCGGGACAGGGGGCACCGGGGAGCTGTTTTTT.

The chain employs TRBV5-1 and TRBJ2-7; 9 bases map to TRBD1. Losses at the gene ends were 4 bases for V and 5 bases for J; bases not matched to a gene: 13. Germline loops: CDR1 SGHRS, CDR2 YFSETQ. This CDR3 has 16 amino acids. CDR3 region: CASSDLQQGALHEQYF. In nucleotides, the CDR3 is TGCGCCAGCAGCGACCTACAACAGGGGGCCCTACACGAGCAGTACTTC. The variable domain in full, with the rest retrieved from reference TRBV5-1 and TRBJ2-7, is KAGVTQTPRYLIKTRGQQVTLSCSPISGHRSVSWYQQTPGQGLQFLFEYFSETQRNKGNFPGRFSGRQFSNSRSEMNVSTLELGDSALYLCASSDLQQGALHEQYFGPGTRLTVT.

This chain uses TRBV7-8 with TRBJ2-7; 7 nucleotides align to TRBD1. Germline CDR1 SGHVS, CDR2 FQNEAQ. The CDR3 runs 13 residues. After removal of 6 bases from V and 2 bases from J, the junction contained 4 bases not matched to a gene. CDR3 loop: CASRFQGAYEQYF. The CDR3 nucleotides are TGTGCCAGCAGATTTCAGGGGGCCTACGAGCAGTACTTC.

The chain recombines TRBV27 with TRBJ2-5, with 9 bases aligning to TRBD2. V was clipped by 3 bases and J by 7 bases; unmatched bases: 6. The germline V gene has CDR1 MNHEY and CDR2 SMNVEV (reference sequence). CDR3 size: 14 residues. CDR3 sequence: CASSFIAGVGTQYF. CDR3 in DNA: TGTGCCAGCAGTTTTATAGCGGGAGTAGGGACCCAGTACTTC.

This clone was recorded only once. The CDR3 sequence: CASSLVQGAEAFF. The CDR3 coding sequence is TGTGCCAGCAGCTTAGTTCAGGGTGCTGAAGCTTTCTTT. The gene calls are TRBV7-8 and TRBJ1-1, with D maybe TRBD1 (5 bases). The CDR3 is 13 residues long. With 1 base removed from V and 6 bases from J, the gap between germline ends came to 9 bases. Germline CDR1 and CDR2: SGHVS and FQNEAQ.

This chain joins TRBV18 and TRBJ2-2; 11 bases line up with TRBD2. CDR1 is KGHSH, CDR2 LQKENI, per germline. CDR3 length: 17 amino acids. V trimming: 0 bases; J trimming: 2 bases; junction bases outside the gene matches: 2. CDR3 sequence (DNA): TGTGCCAGCTCACCACCGGGACTAGCGGTCAACACCGGGGAGCTGTTTTTT. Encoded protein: CASSPPGLAVNTGELFF.

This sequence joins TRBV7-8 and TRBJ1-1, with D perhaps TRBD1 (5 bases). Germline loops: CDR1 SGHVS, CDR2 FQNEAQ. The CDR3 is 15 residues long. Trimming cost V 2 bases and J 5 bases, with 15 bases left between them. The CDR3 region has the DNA TGTGCCAGCAGCTTATTCTTGGCAGGGCCAACTGAAGCTTTCTTT. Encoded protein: CASSLFLAGPTEAFF.

The CDR3 loop reads CASSYQQGGGGYTF. The CDR3 DNA reads TGTGCCAGCAGTTACCAACAGGGGGGAGGTGGCTACACCTTC. This sequence joins TRBV6-6 and TRBJ1-2; 8 positions agree with TRBD1. The trim removed 2 bases at V and 7 bases at J, leaving 6 bases unmatched. CDR3 length: 14 residues. Germline CDR1 and CDR2: MNHNY and SVGAGI (reference sequence).

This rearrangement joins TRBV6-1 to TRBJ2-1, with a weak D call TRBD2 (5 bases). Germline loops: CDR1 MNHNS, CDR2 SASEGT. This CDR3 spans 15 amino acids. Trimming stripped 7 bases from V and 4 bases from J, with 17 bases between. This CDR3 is CASTHLAIKYNEQFF. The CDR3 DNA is TGTGCCAGCACCCACCTAGCTATCAAATACAATGAGCAGTTCTTC.